These T cell receptor beta chains were read from a single sample in a study of blood T cell repertoires in COVID-19. Measured with immunoSEQ multiplex PCR; TCRdb has only the in-frame clones, and not every one. The top ten hold around 43% of the sample, which has around 53,000 clones, approximately 80% seen once. Sequenced input: peripheral blood. The receptors shown here come from a man in his 70s with active or convalescent COVID-19. The CDR3 runs from the conserved cysteine through the conserved F or W. The order of the fields is V gene, CDR3 length, J gene, clone size, D gene, CDR3 DNA, CDR3 protein. D genes are given only for firm matches. Rows give clone size only sometimes, using once, few, many, or a class for an expanded clone.

>TRBV30|15|TRBJ1-6|.|TRBD1
TGTGCCTGGAGGACCGGGACAGCGCCTAATTCACCCCTCCACTTT
CAWRTGTAPNSPLHF
>TRBV7-2|16|TRBJ2-2|.|.
TGTGCCAGCAGCTTATCCCCTCGAGCGAACACCGGGGAGCTGTTTTTT
CASSLSPRANTGELFF
>TRBV6-5|15|TRBJ2-3|.|.
TGTGCCAGCACCTTGGACATGATTAGCACAGATACGCAGTATTTT
CASTLDMISTDTQYF
>TRBV6-1|17|TRBJ2-7|once|.
TGTGCCAGCAGTGAGCGGGCCAGGCCGATAAATTCCTACGAGCAGTACTTC
CASSERARPINSYEQYF
>TRBV19|15|TRBJ1-4|few|.
TGTGCCAGTAGTATGGGTGGGCCCCTCACGGAAAAACTGTTTTTT
CASSMGGPLTEKLFF
>TRBV28|14|TRBJ1-1|.|TRBD1
TGTGCCAGCAGGGGGACAGGGGGCTACACTGAAGCTTTCTTT
CASRGTGGYTEAFF
>TRBV12-3/TRBV12-4|13|TRBJ2-5|few|.
TGTGCCAGCAGCCCCGGGAGACAAGAGACCCAGTACTTC
CASSPGRQETQYF
>TRBV6-4|14|TRBJ1-1|.|.
TGTGCCAGCAGTGAATCCCAGGGCTCCACTGAAGCTTTCTTT
CASSESQGSTEAFF
>TRBV19|15|TRBJ1-5|.|.
TGTGCCAGTAGTATGTACCGGGAGGGAGGTCAGCCCCAGCATTTT
CASSMYREGGQPQHF
>TRBV19|15|TRBJ1-2|.|.
TGTGCCAGTAGTCCGACAGCCACAGGAAACTATGGCTACACCTTC
CASSPTATGNYGYTF
>TRBV6-1|16|TRBJ1-2|.|.
TGTGCCAGCAGTGAACCATCCGGGAGTCTCTCTGGTGGCTACACCTTC
CASSEPSGSLSGGYTF
>TRBV30|14|TRBJ1-1|.|.
TGTGCCTGGAGTTCACACGGGGGGAACACTGAAGCTTTCTTT
CAWSSHGGNTEAFF
>TRBV5-1|15|TRBJ2-1|.|TRBD1
TGCGCCAGCAGCTCGGGACAGGGGGCTTACAATGAGCAGTTCTTC
CASSSGQGAYNEQFF
>TRBV23-1|14|TRBJ2-7|.|.
TGCGCCAGCACCCCGGCGCGGGGCCCCTACGAGCAGTACTTC
CASTPARGPYEQYF
>TRBV11-1|14|TRBJ2-7|.|.
TGTGCCAGCAATGTGAACCCCGGTCCCTACGAGCAGTACTTC
CASNVNPGPYEQYF
>TRBV10-3|16|TRBJ2-1|.|TRBD1
TGTGCCATCAGTGAGTTGACAGGGAGCTCCTACAATGAGCAGTTCTTC
CAISELTGSSYNEQFF
>TRBV19|14|TRBJ1-2|.|TRBD1
TGTGCCAGTAGTAGTGAAGGGGGCCACTATGGCTACACCTTC
CASSSEGGHYGYTF
>TRBV5-1|14|TRBJ1-1|few|.
TGCGCCAGCAGCTTGGCCGTGGCAGTAACTGAAGCTTTCTTT
CASSLAVAVTEAFF
>TRBV21-1|14|TRBJ2-3|.|.
TGTGCCAGTGAGGGCGGAGAATACACAGATACGCAGTATTTT
CASEGGEYTDTQYF
>TRBV4-3|17|TRBJ2-3|.|TRBD2
TGCGCCAGCAGCCAAGATCACGGGCGGGGGTCCACAGATACGCAGTATTTT
CASSQDHGRGSTDTQYF
>TRBV2|17|TRBJ2-2|.|.
TGTGCCAGCAGTGGAAGATTAGCGGTCCCCAACACCGGGGAGCTGTTTTTT
CASSGRLAVPNTGELFF
>TRBV5-1|16|TRBJ2-3|.|TRBD1
TGCGCCAGCAGCGTTGGGATCGACAGGGGGACAGATACGCAGTATTTT
CASSVGIDRGTDTQYF